This entry features one T cell receptor (beta chain) sequence. Measured with immunoSEQ multiplex PCR; TCRdb has only the in-frame clones, and not every one. The sample consists of fewer than 500,000 clones, 85% to 90% of them appearing once. These data originate in a study of blood T cell repertoires in COVID-19. Symptom resolution, clearance, or two negative PCRs marked donors in Cohort 3 as recovered. The receptor's source is a man between 25 and 39 years old who had recovered from COVID-19. The sequenced sample consisted of PBMCs or T cells enriched from blood (not recorded which).

CDR3 region: CASVGGSDTQYF. CDR3 coding DNA: TGTGCCAGCGTAGGGGGCTCAGATACGCAGTATTTT. The chain links TRBV6-6 to TRBJ2-3; 7 bases map to TRBD1. The V and J ends lost 8 bases and 4 bases, in that order; junction bases with no gene match: 3. The CDR3 spans 12 residues. Germline values: CDR1 MNHNY, CDR2 SVGAGI (reference sequence).